Listed below are T cell receptor beta chains from one sample, sequenced in a study of blood T cell repertoires in COVID-19. Assay used: immunoSEQ multiplex PCR; TCRdb lists only in-frame clones, some missing. The sample has about 150,000 clones; about 85% are singletons. The source material was peripheral blood. The receptors shown here come from a woman aged 55-70 years with COVID-19, enrolled during active disease. Both conserved end residues are part of each CDR3. A D gene is named only where the DNA matches it firmly. Some rows mark clone size as missing; the rest say once, few, many or name a class of expanded clone.

V	D	J	size	DNA	CDR3
TRBV19	-	TRBJ1-1	-	TGTGCCAGTACCTCCCGGGGGGTTGTAAACACTGAAGCTTTCTTT	CASTSRGVVNTEAFF
TRBV5-1	-	TRBJ1-1	few	TGCGCCAGCAGCTTGGACGGAGGCGGTGAAGCTTTCTTT	CASSLDGGGEAFF
TRBV19	-	TRBJ1-2	few	TGTGCCAGTAGTACCCTCGGGGGGGCGAGTGGCTACACCTTC	CASSTLGGASGYTF
TRBV30	-	TRBJ1-5	-	TGTGCCTGGAGTGGCAGGGTCAATCAGCCCCAGCATTTT	CAWSGRVNQPQHF
TRBV6-6	TRBD1	TRBJ1-5	once	TGTGCCAGCAGCCTTGGGGGGGACAGGGGTAATCAGCCCCAGCATTTT	CASSLGGDRGNQPQHF
TRBV19	-	TRBJ2-7	few	TGTGCCAGTAGTATAAGAAGGAGCTCCTACGAGCAGTACTTC	CASSIRRSSYEQYF
TRBV9	TRBD2	TRBJ2-1	-	TGTGCCAGCAGCGTAGAAGCGGGAGCCCTGAAGCCCTACAATGAGCAGTTCTTC	CASSVEAGALKPYNEQFF
TRBV5-4	-	TRBJ2-3	-	TGTGCCAGCAGCTCCGGACCGGGGAGGACGTCGCCGGGAGATACGCAGTATTTT	CASSSGPGRTSPGDTQYF
TRBV9	TRBD1	TRBJ1-2	-	TGTGCCAGCAGCGTAGGGGGACAGGAGGGCTATGGCTACACCTTC	CASSVGGQEGYGYTF
TRBV7-3	-	TRBJ2-3	-	TGTGCCAGCAGCAAAAGACAGACAGATACGCAGTATTTT	CASSKRQTDTQYF
TRBV6-5	TRBD1	TRBJ1-4	many	TGTGCCGGGTCCCGGGACAGGGATGAAAAACTGTTTTTT	CAGSRDRDEKLFF
TRBV12-3/TRBV12-4	-	TRBJ2-2	many	TGTGCCAGCAGAGCCCAGAACACCGGGGAGCTGTTTTTT	CASRAQNTGELFF
TRBV6-5	-	TRBJ1-1	-	TGTGCCAGCAGCCGTGACAGGATGAACACTGAAGCTTTCTTT	CASSRDRMNTEAFF
TRBV5-1	TRBD1	TRBJ1-6	once	TGCGCCAGCAGCGCGGGACAGCCCCTGATCTATAATTCACCCCTCCACTTT	CASSAGQPLIYNSPLHF
TRBV14	-	TRBJ2-3	-	TGTGCCAGCAGCCATGGAGGGACGCAGTATTTT	CASSHGGTQYF
TRBV5-8	TRBD1	TRBJ1-1	-	TGTGCCAGCAGCCCGGGGACAGGGAGGAACACTGAAGCTTTCTTT	CASSPGTGRNTEAFF
TRBV27	TRBD1	TRBJ1-5	-	TGTGCCAGCAGTTCGGCGGGACAGGGGGCTAGGGGCAATCAGCCCCAGCATTTT	CASSSAGQGARGNQPQHF
TRBV3-1/TRBV3-2	-	TRBJ1-2	-	TGTGCCAGCAGCCAAGAGAACGCCGCGCTAACTCTTGGCTACACCTTC	CASSQENAALTLGYTF
TRBV14	TRBD1	TRBJ1-4	-	TGTGCCAGCAGCCTCAACAGGGGAACTAATGAAAAACTGTTTTTT	CASSLNRGTNEKLFF
TRBV2	TRBD1	TRBJ1-2	-	TGTGCCAGCAGTGAAGGTCCAGGGGGCGATGGCTACACCTTC	CASSEGPGGDGYTF
TRBV5-5	-	TRBJ2-1	-	TGTGCCAGCAGCTTGAGGCTAGCCGGGGTCTCCTACAATGAGCAGTTCTTC	CASSLRLAGVSYNEQFF
TRBV3-1/TRBV3-2	TRBD1	TRBJ2-1	-	TGTGCCAGCAGCCAAGCGGGACAGGGATACAATGAGCAGTTCTTC	CASSQAGQGYNEQFF